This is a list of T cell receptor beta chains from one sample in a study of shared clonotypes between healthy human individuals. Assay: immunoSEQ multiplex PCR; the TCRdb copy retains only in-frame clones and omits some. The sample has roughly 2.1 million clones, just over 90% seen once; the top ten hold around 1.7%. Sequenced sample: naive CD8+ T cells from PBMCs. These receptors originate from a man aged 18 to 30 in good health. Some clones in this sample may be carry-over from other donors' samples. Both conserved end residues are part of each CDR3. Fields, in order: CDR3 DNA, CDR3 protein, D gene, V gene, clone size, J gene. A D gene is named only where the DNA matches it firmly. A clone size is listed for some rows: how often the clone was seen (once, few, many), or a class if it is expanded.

TGCGCCAGCAGCCAAGTAGGCCTTTTTTCCTACGAGCAGTACTTC,CASSQVGLFSYEQYF,NA,TRBV4-1,NA,TRBJ2-7
TGCAGCGTTGTTGTGTTTAGTGGGACACAAAACACCGGGGAGCTGTTTTTT,CSVVVFSGTQNTGELFF,NA,TRBV29-1,NA,TRBJ2-2
TGTGCCAGCAGCTTTGGGGGAAACACTGAAGCTTTCTTT,CASSFGGNTEAFF,NA,TRBV7-3,NA,TRBJ1-1
TGTGCCACCAGCAGTTCAGGGCCCTTATTTGGGAGCAATCAGCCCCAGCATTTT,CATSSSGPLFGSNQPQHF,NA,TRBV15,NA,TRBJ1-5
TGTGCCACCAGCAGAGTGAGGGAAAGGGACTATGGCTACACCTTC,CATSRVRERDYGYTF,NA,TRBV15,once,TRBJ1-2
TGTGCCAGCAGCTTGCCCGGGACAGGGGATCGTGAAAAACTGTTTTTT,CASSLPGTGDREKLFF,TRBD1,TRBV7-9,NA,TRBJ1-4
TGTGCCAGCAGCCCGAGGACCAGATACGAGCAGTACTTC,CASSPRTRYEQYF,NA,TRBV7-9,NA,TRBJ2-7
TGTGCCAGCAGCGCCGGGAGGACTAACTATGGCTACACCTTC,CASSAGRTNYGYTF,NA,TRBV9,NA,TRBJ1-2
TGCGCCAGCAGCCAAGTTACTAGCGGGAGTACGGAGCAGTACTTC,CASSQVTSGSTEQYF,TRBD2,TRBV4-1,NA,TRBJ2-7
TGCGCCAGCAGCTCTAAAGGGGCTCTCCTATTCTATGGCTACACCTTC,CASSSKGALLFYGYTF,NA,TRBV5-1,NA,TRBJ1-2
TGTGCCAGCAGCTACAAACGGGACCCCGGACCCCCCTCCTACGAGCAGTACTTC,CASSYKRDPGPPSYEQYF,NA,TRBV28,NA,TRBJ2-7
TGCGCCAGCAGCTTGAGGACCCCGGGGGACGAGCAGTACTTC,CASSLRTPGDEQYF,NA,TRBV5-1,NA,TRBJ2-7
TGTGCCAGCACCTCGACAGGCGTGTTCTACAATGAGCAGTTCTTC,CASTSTGVFYNEQFF,NA,TRBV28,NA,TRBJ2-1
TGTGCCAGCAGTTACACACTAGCGTTCCACGAGCAGTACTTC,CASSYTLAFHEQYF,TRBD2,TRBV6-6,NA,TRBJ2-7
TGTGCCAGCAGCGGACAGGCAACTAATGAAAAACTGTTTTTT,CASSGQATNEKLFF,NA,TRBV21-1,NA,TRBJ1-4
TGTGCCAGCAGCTTCCAGGGCCGGGAGCTGTTTTTT,CASSFQGRELFF,NA,TRBV7-9,NA,TRBJ2-2
TGTGCCAGCAGTTTCACACGGACAGTCAACACTGAAGCTTTCTTT,CASSFTRTVNTEAFF,NA,TRBV28,NA,TRBJ1-1
TGTGCCAGCAGCGCAACTCGGGACTCTCAGGAGACCCAGTACTTC,CASSATRDSQETQYF,NA,TRBV7-9,NA,TRBJ2-5
TGTGCCAGTAGTATATCTGGGGGTTACACTGAAGCTTTCTTT,CASSISGGYTEAFF,NA,TRBV19,NA,TRBJ1-1
TGTGCCAGCAGCTCAACCCCGGGACTCAGGTACCAAGAGACCCAGTACTTC,CASSSTPGLRYQETQYF,NA,TRBV13,NA,TRBJ2-5
TGCGCCAGCAGCTTGAGAGGCGTAGCCAAAAACATTCAGTACTTC,CASSLRGVAKNIQYF,NA,TRBV5-1,NA,TRBJ2-4
TGTGCCAGCAGTCTAGCGGGAGGCCTCTCCTACGAGCAGTACTTC,CASSLAGGLSYEQYF,TRBD2,TRBV6-5,once,TRBJ2-7
TGTGCCAGTAGTGAGCGGAGCTCCTACAATGAGCAGTTCTTC,CASSERSSYNEQFF,NA,TRBV19,NA,TRBJ2-1
TGTGCCAGCAGCCCCTCCGGACTGCCGCAGTTCTTC,CASSPSGLPQFF,NA,TRBV7-3,NA,TRBJ2-1
TGTGCCAGCACAACCGGGACAGGGGTCAATGACGAGCAGTACTTC,CASTTGTGVNDEQYF,TRBD1,TRBV28,NA,TRBJ2-7
TGTGCCAGCAGCGACCAGGGGGATAGCAATCAGCCCCAGCATTTT,CASSDQGDSNQPQHF,TRBD1,TRBV28,NA,TRBJ1-5
TGTGCCAGCAGCGTAGCTACAGGGAACTACGAGCAGTACTTC,CASSVATGNYEQYF,NA,TRBV9,NA,TRBJ2-7
TGTGCCAGTAGTATAGACCTAGAACAGGGGACTAATGAAAAACTGTTTTTT,CASSIDLEQGTNEKLFF,TRBD1,TRBV19,NA,TRBJ1-4
TGTGCCAGCAGTTCTATCTATAGCGGGAGGGCCGAGAAGACCCAGTACTTC,CASSSIYSGRAEKTQYF,TRBD2,TRBV28,NA,TRBJ2-5
TGTGCCAGCGAGCCGCCAGGCCTCTACGAGCAGTACTTC,CASEPPGLYEQYF,NA,TRBV7-2,NA,TRBJ2-7
TGTGCCAGCAGCCCTACTAGAGGGGACCCCAAAGAGACCCAGTACTTC,CASSPTRGDPKETQYF,NA,TRBV7-9,NA,TRBJ2-5
TGTGCCAGCAGTGAAGAGCACTTGGGCCGAAACTATGGCTACACCTTC,CASSEEHLGRNYGYTF,NA,TRBV2,NA,TRBJ1-2
TGTGCCAGCAGCGTTGGGACAGGGAACGGTCAGCCCCAGCATTTT,CASSVGTGNGQPQHF,TRBD1,TRBV9,NA,TRBJ1-5
TGTGCCAGCAGACTTCTGGACCGTCCTGGGGACGAGCAGTACTTC,CASRLLDRPGDEQYF,NA,TRBV28,NA,TRBJ2-7
TGTGCCAGTAGTCCGCGGACAGGGCGGACTGAAGCTTTCTTT,CASSPRTGRTEAFF,TRBD1,TRBV19,once,TRBJ1-1
TGTGCCAGCAGCTTTACAGGGAGCTCCTACGAGCAGTACTTC,CASSFTGSSYEQYF,NA,TRBV7-9,NA,TRBJ2-7